This passage covers 8 T cell receptor beta chains from one sample sequenced in a study of control samples from healthy donors and cancer patients. The assay was immunoSEQ multiplex PCR, and TCRdb's table has in-frame clones only and misses some. The repertoire holds 95,000 to 150,000 clones, with around 88% as singletons. The specimen sequenced was blood. The receptors stem from a middle-aged man in good health.

The DNA of the CDR3 is TGTGCCAGCAGTGACCAGATCCAGGGGGCGAAGCAGTTCTTC. It specifies CASSDQIQGAKQFF. The chain couples TRBV25-1 to TRBJ2-1; 8 bases fit TRBD1. The CDR3 has 14 amino acids. V lost 3 bases and J lost 11; bases outside the gene matches: 9. Germline V lookup: CDR1 MGHDK, CDR2 SYGVNS.

This clone was seen only a few times. The chain uses TRBV5-1 and TRBJ2-7, with D possibly called TRBD1 or TRBD2 (5 bases each). Trimming cost V 3 bases and J 0 bases, with 10 bases left between them. Germline loops: CDR1 SGHRS, CDR2 YFSETQ. This CDR3 comprises 14 residues. The DNA for the CDR3 is TGCGCCAGCAGCTCGGGGACCGTCTCCTACGAGCAGTACTTC. As protein: CASSSGTVSYEQYF.

The V call is TRBV18, the J call TRBJ1-1, with D perhaps TRBD1 (6 bases). V was shortened by 2 bases and J by 2 bases, with 15 bases between the two germline ends. This CDR3 has 16 amino acids. Germline CDR1 and CDR2: KGHSH and LQKENI. The CDR3 loop is CASSPRGDRGNTEAFF. The CDR3 DNA reads TGTGCCAGCTCACCAAGGGGGGATAGGGGCAACACTGAAGCTTTCTTT.

There are a few counts of this clone. J is TRBJ1-2 and V is TRBV10-3, with TRBD1 matching 9 bases. The V and J ends lost 3 bases and 3 bases, in that order; junction bases with no gene match: 5. CDR3 length equals 15 residues. Germline-derived CDR1 and CDR2 are ENHRY and SYGVKD. Written as DNA, the CDR3 is TGTGCCATCAGTGACCGGGACAGGGCCTACTATGGCTACACCTTC. Protein sequence: CAISDRDRAYYGYTF.

The CDR3 region has the DNA TGTGCCAGCAGAGAAATACCCGGGCTGCTGGATGAGCAGTACTTC. Residues: CASREIPGLLDEQYF. The rearrangement uses TRBV6-1 and TRBJ2-7; D is unresolved. The germline V gene has CDR1 MNHNS and CDR2 SASEGT. Trimming took off 6 bases at V and 7 bases at J, with 22 bases between the two ends. The CDR3 loop spans 15 amino acids.

The chain has TRBV5-1 and TRBJ2-2; 9 bases map to TRBD1. Germline-derived CDR1 and CDR2 are SGHRS and YFSETQ. This CDR3 comprises 15 residues. J gave up 5 bases and V 0 bases, and 2 bases lay outside the gene matches. The CDR3 DNA is TGCGCCAGCAGCTTGGGACAGGGGGTGACCGGGGAGCTGTTTTTT. Amino acids: CASSLGQGVTGELFF.

This rearrangement joins TRBV19 to TRBJ1-5; D remains unclear. The germline gives CDR1 LNHDA, CDR2 SQIVND (reference sequence). Trimming shortened V by 6 bases and J by 2 bases, and 14 bases separated the two germline ends. The CDR3 is 15 amino acids. The CDR3 sequence: CASSGGKRGNQPQHF. DNA of the CDR3: TGTGCCAGTAGCGGCGGGAAACGGGGCAATCAGCCCCAGCATTTT.

The chain couples TRBV18 to TRBJ2-1; TRBD1 agrees at 9 bases. J was trimmed by 5 bases and V by 4 bases; bases with no gene match: 6. Germline values: CDR1 KGHSH, CDR2 LQKENI. The length of the CDR3 is 15 residues. CDR3: CASSQRGQGNNEQFF. CDR3 DNA sequence: TGTGCCAGCTCACAACGGGGACAGGGAAACAATGAGCAGTTCTTC.